This TCR beta chain was sequenced in a study of blood T cell repertoires in COVID-19. Study background: The study drew acute and convalescent COVID-19 samples from the United States, Italy and Spain. T cells, B-cell-depleted T cells, or PBMCs provided the cDNA or gDNA that served as material.

The V gene lost 7 bases and the J gene lost 3 bases, with 12 bases spanning the gap. Germline loops: CDR1 LNHDA, CDR2 SQIVND (reference sequence). The CDR3 loop spans 13 amino acids. As originally analysed: Amplifying reference gene primers gave estimates of nucleated cell counts. This table comes from immunoSEQ multiplex PCR, and its TCRdb copy is limited to in-frame clones, with some not included. From that table come the V and J calls and clone size; the DNA was used to work out D and trimming. The sample yields around 100,000 clones, around 80% seen once. This clone appeared once. This sequence originates from a human donor in a cohort sampled during active COVID-19. The material sequenced was peripheral blood. This sequence joins TRBV19 and TRBJ1-1, with D hard to call. Here the CDR3 DNA reads TGTGCCAGTACCCCCCGGAGGGACACTGAAGCTTTCTTT. This codes for CASTPRRDTEAFF. Looking up the rest from reference TRBV19 and TRBJ1-1 gives the full variable domain: DGGITQSPKYLFRKEGQNVTLSCEQNLNHDAMYWYRQDPGQGLRLIYYSQIVNDFQKGDIAEGYSVSREKKESFPLTVTSAQKNPTAFYLCASTPRRDTEAFFGQGTRLTVV.